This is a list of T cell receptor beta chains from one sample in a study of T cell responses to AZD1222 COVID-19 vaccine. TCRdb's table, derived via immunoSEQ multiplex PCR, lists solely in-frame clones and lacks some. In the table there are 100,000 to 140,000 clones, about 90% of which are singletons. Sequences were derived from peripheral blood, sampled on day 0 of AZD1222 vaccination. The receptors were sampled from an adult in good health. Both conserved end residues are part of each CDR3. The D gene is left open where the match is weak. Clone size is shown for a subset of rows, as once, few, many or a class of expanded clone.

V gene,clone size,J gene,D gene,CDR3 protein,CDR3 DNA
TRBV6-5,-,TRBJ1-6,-,CASTTGPGGNSPLHF,TGTGCCAGCACCACGGGGCCCGGGGGTAATTCACCCCTCCACTTT
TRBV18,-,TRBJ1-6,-,CASSLQAGLGNSPLHF,TGTGCCAGCTCACTACAAGCCGGATTGGGGAATTCACCCCTCCACTTT
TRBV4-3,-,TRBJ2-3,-,CASSQGTGSLYF,TGCGCCAGCAGCCAAGGGACGGGTTCCTTGTATTTT
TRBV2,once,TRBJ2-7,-,CASSGYGDGDWYEQYF,TGTGCCAGCAGTGGGTATGGGGACGGCGACTGGTACGAGCAGTACTTC
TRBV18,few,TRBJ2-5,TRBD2,CASSQRLAGGAETQYF,TGTGCCAGCTCACAACGCCTAGCGGGGGGTGCGGAGACCCAGTACTTC
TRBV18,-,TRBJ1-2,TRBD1,CASSPETGAYGYTF,TGTGCCAGCTCTCCCGAGACAGGGGCCTATGGCTACACCTTC
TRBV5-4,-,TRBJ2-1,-,CASSLDRASYNEQFF,TGTGCCAGCAGCTTGGACAGGGCATCCTACAATGAGCAGTTCTTC
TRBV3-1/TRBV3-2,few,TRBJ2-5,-,CASSPDPQARETQYF,TGTGCCAGCAGCCCAGACCCGCAGGCCCGGGAGACCCAGTACTTC
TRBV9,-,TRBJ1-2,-,CASSVDSTAGGYTF,TGTGCCAGCAGCGTAGACAGTACGGCGGGTGGCTACACCTTC
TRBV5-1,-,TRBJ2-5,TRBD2,CASSFGGEETQYF,TGCGCCAGCAGCTTCGGGGGGGAAGAGACCCAGTACTTC
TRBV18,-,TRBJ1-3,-,CASSPLPPGSGNTIYF,TGTGCCAGCTCACCACTGCCCCCAGGATCTGGAAACACCATATATTTT
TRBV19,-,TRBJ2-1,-,CASTSGRYNEQFF,TGTGCCAGTACTTCCGGACGGTACAATGAGCAGTTCTTC
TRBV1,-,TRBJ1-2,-,CTSSQNGYTF,TGCACCAGCAGCCAAAATGGCTACACCTTC
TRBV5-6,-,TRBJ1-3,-,CASSSSAVNTIYF,TGTGCCAGCAGCTCCTCAGCGGTGAACACCATATATTTT
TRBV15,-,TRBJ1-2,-,CATSRARGADYGYTF,TGTGCCACCAGCAGAGCCCGAGGAGCCGACTATGGCTACACCTTC
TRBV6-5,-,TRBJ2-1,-,CASSYLPRHSYNEQFF,TGTGCCAGCAGTTACCTTCCGCGCCACTCCTACAATGAGCAGTTCTTC
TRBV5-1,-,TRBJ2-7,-,CASSLFSAYEQYF,TGCGCCAGCAGCTTGTTCAGCGCCTACGAGCAGTACTTC
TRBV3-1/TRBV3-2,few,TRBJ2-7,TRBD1,CASSQEQGSDEQYF,TGTGCCAGCAGCCAAGAACAGGGGAGCGACGAGCAGTACTTC
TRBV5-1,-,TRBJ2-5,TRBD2,CASSLGSGGGETQYF,TGCGCCAGCAGCTTGGGGAGCGGGGGGGGAGAGACCCAGTACTTC
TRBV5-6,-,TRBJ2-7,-,CASSLSGEQYF,TGTGCCAGCAGCTTGTCGGGCGAGCAGTACTTC
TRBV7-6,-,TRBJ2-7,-,CASSPRLSSYEQYF,TGTGCCAGCAGCCCCCGGTTATCCTCCTACGAGCAGTACTTC
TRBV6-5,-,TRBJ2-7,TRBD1,CASRRDRDLGEQYF,TGTGCCAGCAGACGGGACAGGGACCTTGGCGAGCAGTACTTC
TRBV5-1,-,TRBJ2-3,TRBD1,CASSLDGQGETDTQYF,TGCGCCAGCAGCTTGGATGGACAGGGGGAAACAGATACGCAGTATTTT
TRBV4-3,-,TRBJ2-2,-,CASSQASGELFF,TGCGCCAGCAGCCAAGCCTCCGGGGAGCTGTTTTTT
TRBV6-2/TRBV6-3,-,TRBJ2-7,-,CASSSPWQGDYEQYF,TGTGCCAGCAGCTCCCCATGGCAGGGAGACTACGAGCAGTACTTC
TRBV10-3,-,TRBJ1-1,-,CAISQDIRVVPFTEAFF,TGTGCCATCAGTCAGGATATCAGGGTAGTGCCGTTCACTGAAGCTTTCTTT
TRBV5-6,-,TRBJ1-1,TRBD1,CASSYAGTDEAFF,TGTGCCAGCAGCTACGCCGGGACAGATGAAGCTTTCTTT
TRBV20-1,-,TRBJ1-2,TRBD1,CSASHGQGRFYGYTF,TGCAGTGCTAGTCACGGACAGGGACGATTCTATGGCTACACCTTC
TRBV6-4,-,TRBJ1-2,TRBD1,CASSAAAGTGVLPYGYTF,TGTGCCAGCAGTGCTGCCGCCGGGACAGGGGTCCTACCCTATGGCTACACCTTC
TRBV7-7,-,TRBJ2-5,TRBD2,CASSFNGGEETQYF,TGTGCCAGCAGCTTTAATGGGGGGGAAGAGACCCAGTACTTC